These 24 T cell receptor beta chains share one sample of origin, sequenced in a study of T cell responses to AZD1222 COVID-19 vaccine. The assay was immunoSEQ multiplex PCR, and TCRdb's table has in-frame clones only and misses some. The sample carries 73,000 or so clones, less than 85% recorded once. The material was peripheral blood, obtained 28 days after the second AZD1222 dose. The receptor set was obtained from an adult who received the AZD1222 COVID-19 vaccine.

This clone turned up a few times. The chain joins TRBV7-2 to TRBJ2-5; no clear D gene. In germline, CDR1 is SGHTA, CDR2 FQGNSA. The CDR3 is 13 amino acids. V was clipped by 3 bases and J by 5 bases, with 10 bases between them. The CDR3 DNA reads as TGTGCCAGCAGCTTCCGACCCGGGGAGACCCAGTACTTC. It specifies CASSFRPGETQYF. Full variable domain (rest looked up from reference TRBV7-2 and TRBJ2-5): GAGVSQSPSNKVTEKGKDVELRCDPISGHTALYWYRQSLGQGLEFLIYFQGNSAPDKSGLPSDRFSAERTGGSVSTLTIQRTQQEDSAVYLCASSFRPGETQYFGPGTRLLVL.

This clone was recorded once. The V call is TRBV7-3, the J call TRBJ2-3; 7 bases fit TRBD2. The length of the CDR3 is 15 residues. Trimming took 3 bases from V and 0 from J; bases not matched to a gene: 3. Germline CDR1 is SGHTA and CDR2 is FQGTGA. For the CDR3, the DNA is TGTGCCAGCAGCTTGCTAGCGGCTAGCACAGATACGCAGTATTTT. It is translated as CASSLLAASTDTQYF.

V usage is TRBV28 and J usage is TRBJ1-5; no reliable D call. Between the trimmed V and J ends, which lost 6 bases and 3 bases, there was a span of 15 bases. CDR1 is MDHEN, CDR2 SYDVKM, per germline. The CDR3 contains 15 residues. The DNA for the CDR3 is TGTGCCAGCAGCCCCGTTGGGGATAACAATCAGCCCCAGCATTTT. The encoded protein is CASSPVGDNNQPQHF.

V is TRBV7-8 and J is TRBJ2-1, with TRBD1 matching over 8 bases. Germline V gives CDR1 SGHVS, CDR2 FQNEAQ. The CDR3 extends over 15 amino acids. Trimming removed 8 bases from V and 8 bases from J; junction bases left unmatched: 14. The CDR3 loop reads CASGPRGRGKDEQFF. CDR3 nucleotides: TGTGCCAGCGGGCCCAGGGGGCGCGGGAAGGATGAGCAGTTCTTC.

The chain links TRBV5-1 to TRBJ1-4; TRBD1 matches 8 bases. CDR3 length: 16 residues. V shed 0 bases, J shed 7 bases, and the junction held 8 bases outside the gene matches. Germline V gene data show CDR1 as SGHRS and CDR2 as YFSETQ. The CDR3 nucleotides read TGCGCCAGCAGCTTGGGGGCGCAGGGGGCGACTGAAAAACTGTTTTTT. It yields the protein CASSLGAQGATEKLFF.

V is TRBV5-4 and J is TRBJ2-7; 8 bases are shared with TRBD1. The CDR3 is 14 amino acids. Unmatched junction bases numbered 6, after V lost 1 base and J lost 6 bases. The germline gives CDR1 SGHNT, CDR2 YYREEE (reference sequence). DNA for the CDR3: TGTGCCAGCAGCTTGCAGGACAGGGCGGGCGAGCAGTACTTC. Amino acids: CASSLQDRAGEQYF.

This chain uses TRBV9 with TRBJ1-1; D ambiguous. This CDR3 has 13 amino acids. Per germline, CDR1 SGDLS and CDR2 YYNGEE. V was clipped by 0 bases and J by 7 bases, with 10 bases between them. CDR3 sequence: CASSVDSWNEAFF. CDR3 sequence (DNA): TGTGCCAGCAGCGTAGACAGTTGGAATGAAGCTTTCTTT.

This clone was recorded only once. J is TRBJ2-6 and V is TRBV5-1; no clear D gene. This CDR3 region has 15 residues. Germline-derived CDR1 and CDR2 are SGHRS and YFSETQ. The germline V and J ends were trimmed by 2 bases and 0 bases, with 6 bases remaining between them. This chain's CDR3 is CASSFGSSGANVLTF. CDR3 bases: TGCGCCAGCAGCTTCGGCAGCTCTGGGGCCAACGTCCTGACTTTC.

There are a few counts of this clone. The chain couples TRBV7-2 to TRBJ2-2; D is undetermined. Trimming took 1 base from V and 0 from J, leaving 6 bases between them. Germline lookup yields CDR1 SGHTA and CDR2 FQGNSA. The CDR3 runs 15 residues. The DNA of the CDR3 is TGTGCCAGCAGCTTAGGACTCGCGAACACCGGGGAGCTGTTTTTT. Translation: CASSLGLANTGELFF.

This chain links TRBV6-2 or TRBV6-3 with TRBJ1-1; the D gene is possibly TRBD1 (5 bases). The CDR3 length is 13 residues. Trimming cost V 5 bases and J 1 base, with 8 bases left between them. Germline V gene sequence: CDR1 MNHEY, CDR2 SVGEGT. The CDR3 DNA reads as TGTGCCAGCAGTGCCGACAGGAACACTGAAGCTTTCTTT. This sequence encodes CASSADRNTEAFF.

The V call is TRBV3-1 (or the pseudogene TRBV3-2), the J call TRBJ2-4, with D unclear. This CDR3 is built from 12 residues. Trimming took 2 bases from V and 9 from J, leaving 8 bases between them. Looked up from germline, CDR1 is LGHDT and CDR2 is YNNKEL (reference sequence). The CDR3 bases are TGTGCCAGCAGCCAACCTACTGGCATTCAGTACTTC. Protein product: CASSQPTGIQYF.

The V and J genes are TRBV7-8 and TRBJ2-1, with TRBD1 as a possible D gene (5 bases). There are 15 residues in the CDR3. The germline V gene encodes CDR1 SGHVS and CDR2 FQNEAQ. The V gene lost 1 base and the J gene lost 7 bases, with 14 bases spanning the gap. Here the CDR3 reads CASSLGQGIGNEQFF. The CDR3 nucleotides are TGTGCCAGCAGCTTAGGGCAGGGTATTGGTAATGAGCAGTTCTTC. Variable domain in full (rest from reference TRBV7-8 and TRBJ2-1): GAGVSQSPRYKVAKRGQDVALRCDPISGHVSLFWYQQALGQGPEFLTYFQNEAQLDKSGLPSDRFFAERPEGSVSTLKIQRTQQEDSAVYLCASSLGQGIGNEQFFGPGTRLTVL.

The V and J genes are TRBV7-2 and TRBJ1-4; D gene ambiguous. The ends were cut back, 5 bases at V and 8 bases at J, with 12 bases in the middle. This CDR3 contains 13 residues. Germline assignment: CDR1 SGHTA and CDR2 FQGNSA. The CDR3 here is CASSPGTEEKLFF. CDR3 DNA sequence: TGTGCCAGCAGCCCCGGCACGGAGGAAAAACTGTTTTTT.

This chain links TRBV28 with TRBJ1-1; D is undetermined. The CDR3 loop spans 16 amino acids. V lost 4 bases, J lost 6 bases, and 21 bases lay in between. Per the germline V gene, CDR1 is MDHEN and CDR2 is SYDVKM. The CDR3 protein is CASSWGGGPGIAEAFF. As DNA, the CDR3 is TGTGCCAGCAGTTGGGGTGGAGGCCCGGGGATCGCTGAAGCTTTCTTT.

This clone was detected a few times. The chain employs TRBV10-3 and TRBJ1-6, with 7 bases aligning to TRBD1. The germline V gene encodes CDR1 ENHRY and CDR2 SYGVKD. V lost 11 bases, J lost 1 base, and 5 bases stayed unmatched. The CDR3 runs 14 residues. For the CDR3, the DNA is TGTGCCGCCCAGGGGGGGTCCTATAATTCACCCCTCCACTTT. Translated: CAAQGGSYNSPLHF.

The chain recombines TRBV29-1 with TRBJ2-2; no definite D call. This CDR3 region has 11 residues. Trimming cost V 5 bases and J 7 bases, with 8 bases left between them. Germline CDR1 is SQVTM and CDR2 is ANQGSEA. The CDR3 coding sequence is TGCAGCGTTTCCGTTAACGGGGAGCTGTTTTTT. Translating gives CSVSVNGELFF.

The chain links TRBV30 to TRBJ1-2; D is unresolved. The CDR3 length is 13 residues. The germline V gene has CDR1 GTSNPN and CDR2 SVGIG (reference sequence). Trimming cost V 3 bases and J 4 bases, with 12 bases left between them. CDR3 amino acids: CAWSRRVSYGYTF. CDR3 nucleotide sequence: TGTGCCTGGAGCCGAAGGGTTTCCTATGGCTACACCTTC.

This chain joins TRBV2 and TRBJ1-1; weak D call: TRBD1 (5 bases). V lost 7 bases and J lost 6, with 24 bases in between. This CDR3 is built from 16 residues. Germline loops: CDR1 SNHLY, CDR2 FYNNEI. The CDR3 is CASTKSTTGRLAEAFF. The CDR3 nucleotides read TGTGCCAGCACCAAAAGCACGACGGGACGACTCGCTGAAGCTTTCTTT.

This rearrangement joins TRBV5-4 to TRBJ2-1; D uncertain. Germline V CDR1 and CDR2: SGHNT, YYREEE (reference sequence). V lost 0 bases to trimming and J lost 10 bases, with 11 bases between them. The CDR3 runs 13 residues. The DNA for the CDR3 is TGTGCCAGCAGCTTGGTGGAGTACGGAGAGCAGTTCTTC. Residues: CASSLVEYGEQFF.

The chain combines TRBV13 with TRBJ2-1; 11 nucleotides match TRBD2. Looked up from germline, CDR1 is PRHDT and CDR2 is FYEKMQ (reference sequence). J gave up 8 bases and V 5 bases, and 17 bases lay outside the gene matches. This CDR3 comprises 18 residues. CDR3 nucleotide sequence: TGTGCCAGCAGCCGCCTGCAGGGGACTAGCGGCCCGGGCCATGAGCAGTTCTTC. Its translation: CASSRLQGTSGPGHEQFF.

The rearrangement uses TRBV3-1 (or the pseudogene TRBV3-2) and TRBJ2-1; 10 positions agree with TRBD1. Germline values: CDR1 LGHDT, CDR2 YNNKEL (reference sequence). The CDR3 sequence is 13 residues long. Trimming at V came to 4 bases and at J to 9 bases, leaving 3 bases not matched to a gene. CDR3 residues: CASSRQGAGEQFF. Written as DNA, the CDR3 is TGTGCCAGCAGCCGACAGGGGGCAGGTGAGCAGTTCTTC.

V and J are TRBV5-1 and TRBJ2-2; D is unresolved. V was clipped by 0 bases and J by 4 bases, with 10 bases between them. Germline CDR1 and CDR2: SGHRS and YFSETQ. The CDR3 has 15 amino acids. CDR3 DNA: TGCGCCAGCAGCTTGGCCCGGGCAGGCACCGGGGAGCTGTTTTTT. This sequence encodes CASSLARAGTGELFF.

The V call is TRBV15, the J call TRBJ1-3; D is unclear. Trimming took off 5 bases at V and 0 bases at J, with 2 bases between the two ends. Germline V lookup: CDR1 LNHNV, CDR2 YYDKDF (reference sequence). The CDR3 is 12 residues long. The CDR3 loop is CATSYSGNTIYF. CDR3 bases: TGTGCCACCAGCTACTCTGGAAACACCATATATTTT.

The V and J genes are TRBV5-1 and TRBJ2-1; the match to TRBD2 covers 13 bases. The V gene's germline CDR1 is SGHRS and CDR2 YFSETQ. V lost 4 bases, J lost 7 bases, and 14 bases stayed unmatched. The CDR3 has 18 amino acids. The CDR3 DNA reads as TGCGCCAGCAGCCGGACCGCGGAGACTAGCGGGAGGTGGAATGAGCAGTTCTTC. It is translated as CASSRTAETSGRWNEQFF.